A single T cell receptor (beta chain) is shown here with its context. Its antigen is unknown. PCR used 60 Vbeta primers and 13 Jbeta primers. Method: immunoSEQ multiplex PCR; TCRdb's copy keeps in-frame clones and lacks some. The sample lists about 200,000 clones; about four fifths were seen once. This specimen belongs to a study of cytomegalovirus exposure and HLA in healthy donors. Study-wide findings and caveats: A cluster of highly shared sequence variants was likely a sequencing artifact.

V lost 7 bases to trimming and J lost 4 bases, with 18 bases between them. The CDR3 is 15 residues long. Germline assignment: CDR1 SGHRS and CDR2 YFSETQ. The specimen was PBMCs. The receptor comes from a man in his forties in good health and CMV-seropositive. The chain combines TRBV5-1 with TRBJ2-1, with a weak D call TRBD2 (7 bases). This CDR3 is CASFLRGGAYNEQFF. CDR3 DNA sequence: TGCGCCAGCTTCTTAAGGGGGGGGGCATACAATGAGCAGTTCTTC.